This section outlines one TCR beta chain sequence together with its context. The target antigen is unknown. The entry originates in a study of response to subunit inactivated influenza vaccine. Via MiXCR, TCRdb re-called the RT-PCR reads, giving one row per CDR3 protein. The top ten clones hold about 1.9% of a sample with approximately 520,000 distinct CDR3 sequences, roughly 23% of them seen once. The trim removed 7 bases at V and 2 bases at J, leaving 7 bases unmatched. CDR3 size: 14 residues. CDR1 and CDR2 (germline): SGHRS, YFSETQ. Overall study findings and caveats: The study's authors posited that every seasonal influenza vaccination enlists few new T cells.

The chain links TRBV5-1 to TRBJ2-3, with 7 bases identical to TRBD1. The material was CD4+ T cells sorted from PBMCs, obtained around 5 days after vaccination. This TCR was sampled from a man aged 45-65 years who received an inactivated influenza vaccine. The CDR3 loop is CASGRDSNTDTQYF. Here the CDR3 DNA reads TGCGCCAGCGGTCGGGACAGTAACACAGATACGCAGTATTTT.